This record concerns one T cell receptor (beta chain) sequence. The data derive from a study of blood T cell repertoires in COVID-19. Whole-study context: The United States, Italy and Spain were the sources of the acute and convalescent COVID-19 samples. T cells, B-cell-depleted T cells, or PBMCs provided the cDNA or gDNA that served as material.

As processed by the authors: Amplification of reference gene primers provided the estimated nucleated cell counts. TCRdb's copy holds only in-frame clones and misses some; the assay was immunoSEQ multiplex PCR. The V and J calls and clone size were taken over from that table, and D and trimming were inferred from the DNA. The sample has some 350,000 clones, 80% to 90% seen once. Cohort assignment relied on participant-reported clinical history. Germline CDR1 reads SGHTA; CDR2 reads FQGNSA. J lost 6 bases, V lost 6 bases, and 7 bases had no gene match. CDR3 length equals 13 residues. This clonotype originated in a man between 18 and 29 years old who had recovered from COVID-19. The V call is TRBV7-2, the J call TRBJ1-2, with TRBD1 matching 7 bases. Sequenced sample: PBMCs or T cells enriched from blood (not recorded which). The CDR3 sequence is CASRDRVVHGYTF. For the CDR3, the DNA is TGTGCCAGCAGAGACAGGGTGGTCCATGGCTACACCTTC. Based on the CDR3 plus reference TRBV7-2 and TRBJ1-2, the full variable domain is GAGVSQSPSNKVTEKGKDVELRCDPISGHTALYWYRQSLGQGLEFLIYFQGNSAPDKSGLPSDRFSAERTGGSVSTLTIQRTQQEDSAVYLCASRDRVVHGYTFGSGTRLTVV.